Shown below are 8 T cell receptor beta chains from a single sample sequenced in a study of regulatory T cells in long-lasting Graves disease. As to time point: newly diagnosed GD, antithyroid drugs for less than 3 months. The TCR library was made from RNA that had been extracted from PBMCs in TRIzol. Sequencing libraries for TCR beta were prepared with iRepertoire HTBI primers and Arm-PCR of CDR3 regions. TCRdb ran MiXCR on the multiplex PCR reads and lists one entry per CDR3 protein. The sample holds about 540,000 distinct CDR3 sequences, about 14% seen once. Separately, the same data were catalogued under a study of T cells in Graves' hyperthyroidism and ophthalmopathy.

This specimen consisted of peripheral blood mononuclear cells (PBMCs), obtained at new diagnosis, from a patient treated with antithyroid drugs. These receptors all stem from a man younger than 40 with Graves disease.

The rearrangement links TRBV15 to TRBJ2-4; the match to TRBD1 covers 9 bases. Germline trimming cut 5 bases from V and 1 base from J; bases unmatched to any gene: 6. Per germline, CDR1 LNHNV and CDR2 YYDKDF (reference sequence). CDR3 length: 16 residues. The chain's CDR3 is CATSLDRGTAKNIQYF. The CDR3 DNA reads TGTGCCACCAGCCTTGACAGGGGGACTGCCAAAAACATTCAGTACTTC.

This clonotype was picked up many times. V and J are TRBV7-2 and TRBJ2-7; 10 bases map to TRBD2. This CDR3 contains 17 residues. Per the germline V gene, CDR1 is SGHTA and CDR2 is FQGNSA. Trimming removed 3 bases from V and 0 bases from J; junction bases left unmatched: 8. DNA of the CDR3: TGTGCCAGCAGCTTCCCCTCTAGCGGGAGTAGCTCCTACGAGCAGTACTTC. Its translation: CASSFPSSGSSSYEQYF.

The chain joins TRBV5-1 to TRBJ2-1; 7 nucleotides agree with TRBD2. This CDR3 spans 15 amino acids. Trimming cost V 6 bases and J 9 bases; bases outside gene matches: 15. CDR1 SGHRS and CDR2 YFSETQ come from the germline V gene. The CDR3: CASNPGGGRGTEQFF. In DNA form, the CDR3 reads TGCGCCAGCAACCCGGGGGGAGGCCGCGGGACTGAGCAGTTCTTC.

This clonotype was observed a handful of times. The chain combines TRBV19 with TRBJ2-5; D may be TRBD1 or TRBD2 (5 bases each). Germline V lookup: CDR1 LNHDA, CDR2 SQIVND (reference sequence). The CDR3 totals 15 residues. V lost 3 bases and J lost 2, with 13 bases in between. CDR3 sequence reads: CASSMWGPGQETQYF. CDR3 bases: TGTGCCAGTAGTATGTGGGGACCGGGGCAAGAGACCCAGTACTTC.

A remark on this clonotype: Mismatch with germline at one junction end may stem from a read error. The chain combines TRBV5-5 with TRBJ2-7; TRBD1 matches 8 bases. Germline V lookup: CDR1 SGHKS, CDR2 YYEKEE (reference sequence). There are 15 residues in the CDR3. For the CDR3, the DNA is TGCGCCAGCAGCTCCCCCGGGACAGGAACTTACGAGCAGTACTTC. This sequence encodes CASSSPGTGTYEQYF. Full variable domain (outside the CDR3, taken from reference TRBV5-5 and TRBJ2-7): DAGVTQSPTHLIKTRGQQVTLRCSPISGHKSVSWYQQVLGQGPQFIFQYYEKEERGRGNFPDRFSARQFPNYSSELNVNALLLGDSALYLCASSSPGTGTYEQYFGPGTRLTVT.

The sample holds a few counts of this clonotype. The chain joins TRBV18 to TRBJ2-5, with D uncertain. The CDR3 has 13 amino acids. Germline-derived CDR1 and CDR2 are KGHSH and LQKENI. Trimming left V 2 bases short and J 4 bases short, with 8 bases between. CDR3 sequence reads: CASSPNRAETQYF. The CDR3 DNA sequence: TGTGCCAGCTCACCAAACAGAGCAGAGACCCAGTACTTC.

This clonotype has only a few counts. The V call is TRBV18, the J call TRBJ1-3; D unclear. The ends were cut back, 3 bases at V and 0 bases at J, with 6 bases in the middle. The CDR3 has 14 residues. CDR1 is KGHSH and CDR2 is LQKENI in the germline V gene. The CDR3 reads CASSPAGSGNTIYF. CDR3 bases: TGTGCCAGCTCACCGGCGGGCTCTGGAAACACCATATATTTT.

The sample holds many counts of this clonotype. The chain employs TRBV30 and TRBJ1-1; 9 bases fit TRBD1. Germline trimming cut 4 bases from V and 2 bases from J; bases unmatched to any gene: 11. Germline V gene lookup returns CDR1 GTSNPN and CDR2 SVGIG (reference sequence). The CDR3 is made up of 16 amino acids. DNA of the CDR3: TGTGCCTGGAAAACCAAAGACAGGGGGTCCAACACTGAAGCTTTCTTT. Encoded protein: CAWKTKDRGSNTEAFF.